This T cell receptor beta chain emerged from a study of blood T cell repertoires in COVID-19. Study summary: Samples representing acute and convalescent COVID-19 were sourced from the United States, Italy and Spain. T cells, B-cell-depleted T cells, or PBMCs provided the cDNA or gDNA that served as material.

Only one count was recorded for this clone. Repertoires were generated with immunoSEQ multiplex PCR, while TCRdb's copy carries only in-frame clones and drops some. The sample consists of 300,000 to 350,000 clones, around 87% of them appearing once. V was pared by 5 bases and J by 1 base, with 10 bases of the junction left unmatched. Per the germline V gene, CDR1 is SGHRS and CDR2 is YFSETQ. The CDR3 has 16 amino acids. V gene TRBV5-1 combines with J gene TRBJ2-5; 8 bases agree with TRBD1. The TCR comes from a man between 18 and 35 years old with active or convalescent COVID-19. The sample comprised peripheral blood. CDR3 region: CASRPNRDRFQETQYF. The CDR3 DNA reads TGCGCCAGCAGACCAAACCGGGACAGGTTCCAAGAGACCCAGTACTTC.